This TCR beta chain was profiled in a study of shared clonotypes between healthy human individuals. Study results and caveats: It was observed that approximately 5% of naive CD4 clonotypes were shared across a few donors. Memory subsets generally showed smaller estimated richness than naive subsets did. Generation probabilities of non-shared clonotypes were lower (relative to those shared by all four donors).

Donors comprised only Caucasian adults living in Nashville, Tennessee. Concerning this clone itself: Its antigen is as yet unknown.

Assay used: immunoSEQ multiplex PCR; TCRdb lists only in-frame clones, some missing. The table records roughly 500,000 clones, 90% to 97% of them present only once. Source material: naive CD4+ T cells sorted from blood. Subset specified: CD45RA+ positively selected. The source is a woman aged 25 to 39 in good health.

The CDR3 protein is CASSVGRITGELFF. As DNA, the CDR3 is TGTGCCAGCAGCGTAGGACGGATCACCGGGGAGCTGTTTTTT. The chain is built from TRBV9 and TRBJ2-2, with unresolved D. V shed 0 bases and J shed 4 bases, with 7 bases lying between them. The CDR3 sequence is 14 residues long. Germline V gene sequence: CDR1 SGDLS, CDR2 YYNGEE.